Listed here are 9 T cell receptor beta chains from one sample, sequenced in a study of neoadjuvant anti-PD-1 for oral cavity cancer. Clones were sequenced by immunoSEQ multiplex PCR, and TCRdb holds only the in-frame ones, with some missing. The sample includes 13,000 or so clones, roughly two thirds seen only once; the top ten take around 2.3%. Stated time point: after neoadjuvant nivolumab, at surgical resection. Sequencing used PBMCs, obtained after nivolumab (anti-PD-1) treatment. These receptors originate from a person aged 35-79 years with oral cavity squamous cell carcinoma.

V gene TRBV7-2 combines with J gene TRBJ2-7; no firm D call. In germline, CDR1 is SGHTA, CDR2 FQGNSA. Trimming took off 2 bases at V and 3 bases at J, with 8 bases between the two ends. This CDR3 is built from 13 residues. Here the CDR3 DNA reads TGTGCCAGCAGCTTAAAGCCGAACTACGAGCAGTACTTC. Its protein product is CASSLKPNYEQYF.

This clone was counted between two and nine times. The chain combines TRBV2 with TRBJ1-1, with 7 bases aligning to TRBD1. V lost 6 bases, J lost 4 bases, and 8 bases stayed unmatched. Looked up from germline, CDR1 is SNHLY and CDR2 is FYNNEI. This CDR3 region has 14 residues. CDR3 sequence reads: CASSTLTGLTEAFF. CDR3 DNA sequence: TGTGCCAGCAGCACTTTGACAGGGCTCACTGAAGCTTTCTTT.

V and J are TRBV7-7 and TRBJ2-5; TRBD1 matches at 8 bases. Trimming at V came to 4 bases and at J to 2 bases, leaving 15 bases not matched to a gene. The CDR3 is 18 amino acids. Germline V gives CDR1 SSHAT, CDR2 FNYEAQ (reference sequence). The DNA for the CDR3 is TGTGCCAGCAGCTCGGGACAGGAACCTTTCCAATCTCAAGAGACCCAGTACTTC. Translation: CASSSGQEPFQSQETQYF.

The chain is built from TRBV2 and TRBJ1-5; D uncertain. This CDR3 has 13 residues. Trimming pared 6 bases from V and 2 bases from J, leaving 8 bases between. CDR1 and CDR2 (germline): SNHLY, FYNNEI. CDR3 in DNA: TGTGCCAGCAGAGTTTTAGGCAATCAGCCCCAGCATTTT. Amino acids: CASRVLGNQPQHF.

The genes are TRBV10-3 and TRBJ2-1; the match to TRBD2 covers 10 bases. V lost 10 bases to trimming and J lost 4 bases; unmatched junction nucleotides: 7. Looked up from germline, CDR1 is ENHRY and CDR2 is SYGVKD. The CDR3 extends over 14 amino acids. The chain's CDR3 is CATVGTSAYNEQFF. The DNA of the CDR3 is TGTGCCACCGTTGGGACTAGCGCTTACAATGAGCAGTTCTTC.

The chain employs TRBV2 and TRBJ1-2, with TRBD1 matching 9 bases. Germline CDR1 and CDR2: SNHLY and FYNNEI. Trimming took 0 bases from V and 8 from J; bases not matched to a gene: 7. This CDR3 is 15 amino acids long. The chain's CDR3 is CASSEALGQGLGYTF. In nucleotides, the CDR3 is TGTGCCAGCAGTGAAGCGCTTGGACAGGGGCTAGGCTACACCTTC.

CDR3 sequence reads: CASSLSGRMDNEQFF. In DNA form, the CDR3 reads TGTGCCAGCAGCTTAAGCGGGAGAATGGACAATGAGCAGTTCTTC. The chain recombines TRBV7-3 with TRBJ2-1; 7 nucleotides align to TRBD2. Germline trimming cut 1 base from V and 5 bases from J; bases unmatched to any gene: 5. The CDR3 has 15 amino acids. Germline CDR1 SGHTA, CDR2 FQGTGA. Based on the CDR3 plus reference TRBV7-3 and TRBJ2-1, the full variable domain is GAGVSQTPSNKVTEKGKYVELRCDPISGHTALYWYRQSLGQGPEFLIYFQGTGAADDSGLPNDRFFAVRPEGSVSTLKIQRTERGDSAVYLCASSLSGRMDNEQFFGPGTRLTVL.

J is TRBJ2-7 and V is TRBV19; tentatively, D is TRBD2 (6 bases). The germline V gene has CDR1 LNHDA and CDR2 SQIVND (reference sequence). V was pared by 10 bases and J by 0 bases, with 13 bases between. The CDR3 is 13 amino acids. Here the CDR3 reads CATWGGGSYEQYF. Here the CDR3 DNA reads TGTGCCACGTGGGGAGGAGGCTCCTACGAGCAGTACTTC.

CDR3 coding DNA: TGCAGCGTTGAATGGTTTATTCCTTACAATGAGCAGTTCTTC. Translation: CSVEWFIPYNEQFF. This chain links TRBV29-1 with TRBJ2-1, with D uncertain. The germline gives CDR1 SQVTM, CDR2 ANQGSEA. This CDR3 has 14 amino acids. V was pared by 2 bases and J by 4 bases, with 12 bases between.